The 15 T cell receptor beta chains below come from one sample, sequenced in a study of OX40 agonist ivuxolimab in advanced cancers. Using immunoSEQ multiplex PCR, the repertoire was profiled, and TCRdb retains in-frame clones only, with some absent. Altogether tens of thousands of clones are present, around nine tenths being singletons, with the ten largest covering roughly 1.6%. The starting material was CD4+ or CD8+ T cells sorted from blood, obtained in a trial of the OX40 agonist ivuxolimab. The origin of the receptors is an adult with an advanced solid tumor such as melanoma, head and neck, liver or kidney cancer.

This rearrangement joins TRBV6-1 to TRBJ2-3; 9 bases agree with TRBD2. V dropped 3 bases and J dropped 4; count of bases not matched to a gene: 8. Germline V gene lookup returns CDR1 MNHNS and CDR2 SASEGT. The CDR3 extends over 16 amino acids. CDR3 nucleotide sequence: TGTGCCAGCAGTGAGGCTCGGCTAGCGGGGTCAGATACGCAGTATTTT. It translates to CASSEARLAGSDTQYF.

The chain is built from TRBV6-1 and TRBJ1-2; no firm D call. Per germline, CDR1 MNHNS and CDR2 SASEGT. V was shortened by 1 base and J by 4 bases, with 13 bases between the two germline ends. This CDR3 has 15 amino acids. CDR3 protein: CASSEDDYEGYGYTF. The CDR3, as DNA: TGTGCCAGCAGTGAAGACGATTATGAGGGCTATGGCTACACCTTC.

The table lists this clone with a few counts. J is TRBJ1-1 and V is TRBV19; weak D call: TRBD1 (5 bases). V lost 6 bases, J lost 5 bases, and 13 bases lay in between. The length of the CDR3 is 13 residues. Germline V CDR1 and CDR2: LNHDA, SQIVND (reference sequence). The CDR3 nucleotides are TGTGCCAGTAGCCCCGGGCAGGGAACTGAAGCTTTCTTT. This gives the protein CASSPGQGTEAFF.

The chain recombines TRBV19 with TRBJ2-7, with a tentative D call TRBD1 (6 bases). This CDR3 spans 14 amino acids. The germline V gene encodes CDR1 LNHDA and CDR2 SQIVND (reference sequence). V was pared by 6 bases and J by 0 bases, with 12 bases between. The CDR3: CASRRTGSSYEQYF. The CDR3 coding sequence is TGTGCCAGTAGGCGAACAGGGAGCTCCTACGAGCAGTACTTC.

This rearrangement joins TRBV2 to TRBJ2-7, with 10 nucleotides matching TRBD1. Germline V CDR1 and CDR2: SNHLY, FYNNEI. CDR3 length equals 15 residues. With 6 bases clipped from V and 2 bases from J, the junction kept 7 bases outside the gene matches. The CDR3 region is CASSDRGRLPYEQYF. The CDR3 DNA is TGTGCCAGCAGCGACAGGGGGCGATTACCCTACGAGCAGTACTTC.

This sequence joins TRBV12-1 and TRBJ2-7; the table's D call, TRBD2, was not checked against the DNA. TRBV12-1 is reported as a pseudogene. The CDR3 consists of 17 residues. CDR3 protein: CASSPQREPRRIYEQYF. The CDR3, as DNA: TGTGCCAGCAGCCCTCAGCGGGAGCCTCGGAGAATCTACGAGCAGTACTTC.

CDR3: CASSLGWDQETQYF. The DNA of the CDR3 is TGTGCCAGCAGCTTGGGCTGGGACCAAGAGACCCAGTACTTC. The chain recombines TRBV5-4 with TRBJ2-5; D unresolved. Germline loops: CDR1 SGHNT, CDR2 YYREEE (reference sequence). This CDR3 spans 14 amino acids. V was trimmed by 0 bases and J by 0 bases, leaving 6 bases between them.

This sequence joins TRBV10-1 and TRBJ2-2, with 7 bases identical to TRBD2. This CDR3 is built from 15 residues. CDR1 WNHNN and CDR2 SYGVQD come from the germline V gene (reference sequence). V lost 6 bases to trimming and J lost 6 bases; unmatched junction nucleotides: 10. CDR3 in DNA: TGCGCCAGCAGCCCCCGCCCCGGGGGGTCCGGGGAGCTGTTTTTT. Translated, it gives CASSPRPGGSGELFF.

This clone was counted many times. This chain links TRBV9 with TRBJ1-4, with D possibly TRBD1 on 5 matching bases. The V end was cut by 0 bases, the J end by 8 bases, with 11 bases between. The CDR3 loop spans 14 amino acids. Germline CDR1 SGDLS, CDR2 YYNGEE. CDR3 nucleotide sequence: TGTGCCAGCAGCGTAGCTGGGGGAGGAGAAAAACTGTTTTTT. It encodes CASSVAGGGEKLFF.

The genes are TRBV7-8 and TRBJ2-2; tentative D call: TRBD1 (5 bases). The V gene's germline CDR1 is SGHVS and CDR2 FQNEAQ. V was shortened by 5 bases and J by 5 bases, with 15 bases between the two germline ends. The CDR3 length is 15 residues. The CDR3 nucleotides read TGTGCCAGCAGCCCCGTTGGGGCTCGGACCGGGGAGCTGTTTTTT. Amino acids: CASSPVGARTGELFF.

The V call is TRBV5-1, the J call TRBJ1-1; a weak D match, TRBD1 (5 bases). V shed 0 bases and J shed 1 base, with 10 bases lying between them. CDR1 is SGHRS, CDR2 YFSETQ, per germline. The CDR3 spans 15 residues. The CDR3 spells CASSLGTGSNTEAFF. The CDR3 region has the DNA TGCGCCAGCAGCTTGGGAACAGGCTCGAACACTGAAGCTTTCTTT. The full variable domain, completed using reference TRBV5-1 and TRBJ1-1, is KAGVTQTPRYLIKTRGQQVTLSCSPISGHRSVSWYQQTPGQGLQFLFEYFSETQRNKGNFPGRFSGRQFSNSRSEMNVSTLELGDSALYLCASSLGTGSNTEAFFGQGTRLTVV.

The rearrangement links TRBV4-3 to TRBJ2-7, with 8 nucleotides matching TRBD2. Germline-derived CDR1 and CDR2 are LGHNA and YSLEER. After removal of 1 base from V and 4 bases from J, the junction contained 6 bases not matched to a gene. The CDR3 has 15 residues. The CDR3: CASSQAQREGYEQYF. The DNA for the CDR3 is TGCGCCAGCAGCCAAGCTCAACGGGAGGGTTACGAGCAGTACTTC.

Here the CDR3 reads CASSKDRGEEETQYF. The CDR3 DNA is TGCGCCAGCAGCAAAGACAGGGGGGAAGAAGAGACCCAGTACTTC. The chain joins TRBV5-1 to TRBJ2-5; 9 bases line up with TRBD1. This CDR3 region has 15 residues. V gave up 4 bases and J gave up 3 bases; unmatched junction bases: 7. Germline V gene sequence: CDR1 SGHRS, CDR2 YFSETQ. The entire variable domain, with the rest obtained from reference TRBV5-1 and TRBJ2-5, is as follows: KAGVTQTPRYLIKTRGQQVTLSCSPISGHRSVSWYQQTPGQGLQFLFEYFSETQRNKGNFPGRFSGRQFSNSRSEMNVSTLELGDSALYLCASSKDRGEEETQYFGPGTRLLVL.

The chain joins TRBV10-1 to TRBJ2-5; 8 bases are a match to TRBD2. The CDR3 is 15 amino acids. Germline assignment: CDR1 WNHNN and CDR2 SYGVQD (reference sequence). J was trimmed by 4 bases and V by 6 bases; bases with no gene match: 10. CDR3 DNA sequence: TGCGCCAGCAGCGGGGGGGGCCGGACCCGAGAGACCCAGTACTTC. This translates into CASSGGGRTRETQYF.

This rearrangement joins TRBV29-1 to TRBJ2-1; D unresolved. Germline CDR1 and CDR2: SQVTM and ANQGSEA. Trimming pared 7 bases from V and 4 bases from J, leaving 11 bases between. The CDR3 loop spans 12 amino acids. The CDR3 here is CSGRIGYNEQFF. CDR3 in DNA: TGCAGCGGTAGGATTGGATACAATGAGCAGTTCTTC.